This TCR beta chain was captured by sequencing in a study of cytomegalovirus exposure and HLA in healthy donors (dated by TCRdb to 2017 to 2019). For context, the study as a whole: According to a later analysis, one platform produced both the 110 or so validation repertoires and the 550 to 800 repertoires of the first cohort. The aim of the study was to test whether cataloging public T cell receptors could identify signatures of past pathogen exposure. In addition to the first cohort of 666 subjects, a separate validation cohort of 120 different subjects was used. To predict cytomegalovirus infection status, the study brought together high-throughput TCR immunosequencing, statistical association of individual TCRs with disease status, and machine learning.

Spanning cysteine to phenylalanine, the CDR3 consists of 16 amino acids. Of the read, only the CDR3 DNA is kept; its 48 bases are in frame from base 1. Looking up the germline V gene yields CDR1 SGDLS and CDR2 YYNGEE. The germline V end is reduced by 3 bases and the J end by 1 base; junction bases left unmatched: 6. The donors were included in the validation cohort of some 120 subjects, a group kept apart from the roughly 670-subject first cohort. Libraries came from the immunoSEQ multiplex PCR assay. The authors processed their data as follows. A statistical classification framework was built for diagnosing cytomegalovirus status from the catalog of TCR beta chain sequences. The source is immuneACCESS, and TCRdb retained only in-frame sequences with V and J called. Part of the clones is not carried over; for the studies checked, unresolved V genes explain less than half of this, and the remainder is unexplained. V, J and clone size derive from that table, while D and trimming were established from the DNA sequence. This sample lists tens of thousands of clones; about four fifths were detected once. The top ten hold about 12% of the sample.

Study-wide findings and limitations: Three of the identified cytomegalovirus-associated TCR beta chains were confirmed in vitro to be specific for cytomegalovirus antigens. Of the cluster scores, 90% to 95% were above 0 in a later analysis, which found that TCRs clustered in the first cohort also tended to co-occur in the 120 validation repertoires. All 120 or so repertoires were used to score co-occurrence in the validation cohort in a later analysis, because that analysis had no HLA typing for the cohort. The authors suggested that the approach could potentially be generalized to other disease states and immunological phenotypes. Cytomegalovirus status was reported to be diagnosed by the classifier with high specificity and sensitivity in both the original and validation cohorts. Most TCR sequences were observed very rarely across donors, whereas some public TCRs were present in many individuals. A total of roughly 160 TCR beta chains were listed by the study as associated with cytomegalovirus.

A word on this clone: Its antigen target is currently unknown. No much larger clone exists at a distance of one base, and base qualities are not known.

Sequencing input: PBMCs. This clonotype was obtained from a woman under 30 in good health and CMV-seropositive. The sequence is built from TRBV9 and TRBJ2-5, with TRBD2 matching 10 junction bases. The sequence in DNA is TGTGCCAGCAGCGCCCTAGCGGGGGCCCTCCAAGAGACCCAGTACTTC. This yields the protein CASSALAGALQETQYF.